This TCR beta chain came from a study of T-cell memory formation after mild COVID-19. TCRdb recomputed calls from the 5' RACE reads with MiXCR, one row per CDR3 protein. The data contain roughly 250,000 distinct CDR3 sequences, approximately 16% of them seen just once; the ten biggest clones take up approximately 3.5%. As for this clonotype: As yet, its antigen is unknown.

Findings and caveats of the study: Day 15 to 85 contracting clones showed balanced CD4/CD8; later expanders leaned CD4+.

Trimming pared 6 bases from V and 6 bases from J, leaving 14 bases between. Germline V CDR1 and CDR2: SNHLY, FYNNEI. The CDR3 loop spans 13 amino acids. The material sequenced was PBMCs or a T cell subset sorted from them (not recorded which). The source is a man between 18 and 29 years old who had mild COVID-19 (a few samples of this study predate the infection). Cell type and time point are not known. The chain uses TRBV2 and TRBJ1-2; maybe TRBD1 (6 bases). CDR3: CASSKIRTDGYTF. In nucleotides, the CDR3 is TGTGCCAGCAGCAAAATTAGGACAGATGGCTACACCTTC.